The rows below give T cell receptor beta chains drawn from one sample of a study of cytomegalovirus exposure and HLA in healthy donors. The method was immunoSEQ multiplex PCR; TCRdb's version includes in-frame clones alone and lacks a portion of them. In the table there are 100,000 to 120,000 clones, about 94% of which are singletons. The sample taken for sequencing was PBMCs. These receptors all come from a woman aged 18-29 years in good health and CMV-seronegative. Each CDR3 is given with its conserved first and last residue. D genes are given only for firm matches. Only some rows state a clone size, as once, few, many or a class for expanded clones.

CDR3 DNA | CDR3 protein | D gene | J gene | clone size | V gene
TGTGCCAGCAGCTTGTCGACAGGGGTTCTCGACGAGCAGTACTTC | CASSLSTGVLDEQYF | TRBD1 | TRBJ2-7 | . | TRBV5-8
TGCGCCAGCAGCCAAGAGACAGGGACCAGGAATCAGCCCCAGCATTTT | CASSQETGTRNQPQHF | TRBD1 | TRBJ1-5 | once | TRBV4-1
TGTGCCAGCAGCTTCCAACTAGGCGAGCAGTACTTC | CASSFQLGEQYF | . | TRBJ2-7 | . | TRBV13
TGTGCCAGCAGCGTAGCTGTTTTAGCGAAAGATACGCAGTATTTT | CASSVAVLAKDTQYF | . | TRBJ2-3 | . | TRBV9
TGTGCCAGCAGCTTCGTCGGGGGCTCCTACGAGCAGTACTTC | CASSFVGGSYEQYF | . | TRBJ2-7 | . | TRBV5-6
TGTGCCAGCAGCCAGAGGGAGGGCTCCTACAATGAGCAGTTCTTC | CASSQREGSYNEQFF | TRBD2 | TRBJ2-1 | . | TRBV4-2
TGTGCCAGCAGCTTAGCGCCCCTAGCGGGGGGGCAAGAGACCCAGTACTTC | CASSLAPLAGGQETQYF | TRBD2 | TRBJ2-5 | . | TRBV7-2
TGTGCCAGCAGTGAAGAGACGAGGGGCACAGATACGCAGTATTTT | CASSEETRGTDTQYF | . | TRBJ2-3 | . | TRBV2
TGTGCCAGCAGCCCGGGACAACCGAATTCACCCCTCCACTTT | CASSPGQPNSPLHF | . | TRBJ1-6 | . | TRBV6-5
TGCGCCAGCAGTCAATGCGAGACAGACTATGGCTACACCTTC | CASSQCETDYGYTF | . | TRBJ1-2 | . | TRBV23-1
TGCGCCAGCAGCTTGACAGGGGGGTCTCAGATTTCACCCCTCCACTTT | CASSLTGGSQISPLHF | TRBD1 | TRBJ1-6 | . | TRBV5-1
TGTGCCAGCAGTGCGGACAGAAACGTCCTGACTTTC | CASSADRNVLTF | . | TRBJ2-6 | . | TRBV2
TGTGCCAGCAGTGACCGGACAGGGGGCGCGGACGAGCAGTACTTC | CASSDRTGGADEQYF | TRBD1 | TRBJ2-7 | few | TRBV6-1
TGTGCCAGCAGTGTCGGTTCGCATTCACCCCTCCACTTT | CASSVGSHSPLHF | . | TRBJ1-6 | . | TRBV7-3
TGTGCCAGCAGTGAACTTAAGGGAACAGGGGGCGGCGAGCAGTACTTC | CASSELKGTGGGEQYF | TRBD1 | TRBJ2-7 | . | TRBV2
TGTGCCAGCAGCCTAGGGCTAGTTGGGAGGAGAAGGTTGGATTTCTTT | CASSLGLVGRRRLDFF | . | TRBJ1-1 | . | TRBV7-9